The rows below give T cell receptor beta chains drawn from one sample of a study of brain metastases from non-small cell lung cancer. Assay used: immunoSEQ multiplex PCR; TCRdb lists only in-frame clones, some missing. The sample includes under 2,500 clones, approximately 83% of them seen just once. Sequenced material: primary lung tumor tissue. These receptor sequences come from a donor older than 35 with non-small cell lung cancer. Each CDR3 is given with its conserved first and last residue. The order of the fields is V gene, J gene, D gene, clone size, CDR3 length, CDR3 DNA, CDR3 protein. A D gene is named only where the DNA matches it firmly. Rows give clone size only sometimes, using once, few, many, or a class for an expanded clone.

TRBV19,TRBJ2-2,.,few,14,TGTGCCAGTAGTATAGATGAGGGGACCGGGGAGCTGTTTTTT,CASSIDEGTGELFF
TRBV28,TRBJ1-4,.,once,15,TGTGCCAGCAGCGGACTAGGTGCAACTAATGAAAAACTGTTTTTT,CASSGLGATNEKLFF
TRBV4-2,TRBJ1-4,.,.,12,TGTGCCAGCAGCCAGAGGGTAGAAAAACTGTTTTTT,CASSQRVEKLFF
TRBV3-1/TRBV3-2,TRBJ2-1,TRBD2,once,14,TGTGCCAGCATTACTAGCGGGGCCGATAATGAGCAGTTCTTC,CASITSGADNEQFF
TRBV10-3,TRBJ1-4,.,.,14,TGTGCCATCAGTGATAATGGAGCTAATGAAAAACTGTTTTTT,CAISDNGANEKLFF
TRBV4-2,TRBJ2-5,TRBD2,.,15,TGTGCCAGTAGACCGGGACTAGGGGCATCGGAGACCCAGTACTTC,CASRPGLGASETQYF
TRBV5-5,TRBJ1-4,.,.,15,TGTGCCAGCAGCTTTCCGGGACGGGTGAAGGAAAAACTGTTTTTT,CASSFPGRVKEKLFF
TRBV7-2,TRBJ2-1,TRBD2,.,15,TGTGCCAGCAGCTTACAGCGGGGGGCCAACAATGAGCAGTTCTTC,CASSLQRGANNEQFF
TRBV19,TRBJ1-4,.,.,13,TGTGCCAGTAGTCGGGCAGGGGAGGAAAAACTGTTTTTT,CASSRAGEEKLFF
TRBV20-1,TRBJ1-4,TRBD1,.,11,TGCAGTGCTACAGGGGGGGAAAAACTGTTTTTT,CSATGGEKLFF
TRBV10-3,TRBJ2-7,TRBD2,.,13,TGTGCCATCAGTGGATATAGCGGGAGCGAGCAGTACTTC,CAISGYSGSEQYF
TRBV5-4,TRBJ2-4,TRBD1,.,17,TGTGCCAGCAGCTTATTACAGGGGGCTCTAGCCAAAAACATTCAGTACTTC,CASSLLQGALAKNIQYF
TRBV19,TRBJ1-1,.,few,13,TGTGCCAGTAGTTCTACTCTGAACACTGAAGCTTTCTTT,CASSSTLNTEAFF
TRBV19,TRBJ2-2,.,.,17,TGTGCCAGTAGCAGAAGGGGAGGACAGACGAACACCGGGGAGCTGTTTTTT,CASSRRGGQTNTGELFF
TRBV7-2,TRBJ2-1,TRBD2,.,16,TGTGCCAGCAGCTTGAGCGGGATACCCTCCTACAATGAGCAGTTCTTC,CASSLSGIPSYNEQFF
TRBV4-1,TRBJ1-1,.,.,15,TGCGCCAGCAGCCTCTGGACCGAAGGGAACACTGAAGCTTTCTTT,CASSLWTEGNTEAFF
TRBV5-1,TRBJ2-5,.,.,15,TGCGCCAGCAGCTTGGGGTCAATGTCCCAAGAGACCCAGTACTTC,CASSLGSMSQETQYF
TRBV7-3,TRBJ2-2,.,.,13,TGTGCCAGCAGCTTAACGAGGGGCTGGGAGCTGTTTTTT,CASSLTRGWELFF
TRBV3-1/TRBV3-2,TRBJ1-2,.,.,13,TGTGCCAGCAGCCTTGAGATTTTTGGTGGCTACACCTTC,CASSLEIFGGYTF
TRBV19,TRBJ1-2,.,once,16,TGTGCCAGTAGTACTTGGGGCTCCGGGGGAGACTATGGCTACACCTTC,CASSTWGSGGDYGYTF
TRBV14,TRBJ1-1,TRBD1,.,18,TGTGCCAGCAGCCAAGTTGGGACAGGGGGCAAAGGGGGGACTGAAGCTTTCTTT,CASSQVGTGGKGGTEAFF
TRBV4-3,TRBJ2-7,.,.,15,TGCGCCAGCAGCCAAGATCTTCATAACTCCTACGAGCAGTACTTC,CASSQDLHNSYEQYF
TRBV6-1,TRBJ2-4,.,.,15,TGTGCCAGCAGTGAATACACTAGAGCTGTAAACATTCAGTACTTC,CASSEYTRAVNIQYF
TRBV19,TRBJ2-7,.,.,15,TGTGCCAGTAGTATTAGACACGGGAGCTCCTACGAGCAGTACTTC,CASSIRHGSSYEQYF
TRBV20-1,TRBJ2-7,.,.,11,TGCAGTGCTAGAGAAGTCTACGAGCAGTACTTT,CSAREVYEQYF
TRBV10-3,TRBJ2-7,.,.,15,TGTGCCATCAGTGAGATAAAGGGACTCTCCTACGAGCAGTACTTC,CAISEIKGLSYEQYF
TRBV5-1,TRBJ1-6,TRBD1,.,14,TGCGCCAGCAGCCCGGGACAGTCGAATTCACCCCTCCACTTT,CASSPGQSNSPLHF
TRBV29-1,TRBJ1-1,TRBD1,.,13,TGCAGCGTGGGACAGGGGACGAACACTGAAGCTTTCTTT,CSVGQGTNTEAFF
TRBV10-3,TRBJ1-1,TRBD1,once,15,TGTGCCATCAGCGAGGGGGCGCGGGTTAACACTGAAGCTTTCTTT,CAISEGARVNTEAFF
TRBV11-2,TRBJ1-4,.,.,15,TGTGCCAGCAGCTTAGAGGGACAAGCTAATGAAAAACTGTTTTTT,CASSLEGQANEKLFF
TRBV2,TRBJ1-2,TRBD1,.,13,TGTGCCAGCAGTGCCGACAGGGAGGATGGCTACACCTTC,CASSADREDGYTF
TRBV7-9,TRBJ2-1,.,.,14,TGTGCCAGCAGCTTGAGGGTCGGGGGTAATGAGCAGTTCTTC,CASSLRVGGNEQFF
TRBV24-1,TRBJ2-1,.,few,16,TGTGCCACCAGTGATTTGGGGCAGGGGCAGGGCAATGAGCAGTTCTTC,CATSDLGQGQGNEQFF
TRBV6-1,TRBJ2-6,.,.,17,TGTGCCAGCAGTGAACTTGGGAGGCTTTGGGGGGCCAACGTCCTGACTTTC,CASSELGRLWGANVLTF
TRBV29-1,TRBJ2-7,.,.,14,TGCAGCGTTGAAGAACAGGAGGCGCAGCGCGAGCAGTACTTC,CSVEEQEAQREQYF
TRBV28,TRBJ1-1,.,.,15,TGTGCCAGCAGTTCCCGCCGAGGGGGGAACACTGAAGCTTTCTTT,CASSSRRGGNTEAFF
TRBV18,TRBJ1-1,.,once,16,TGTGCCAGCTCCACAAGCTCACGGGAGCCTAACACTGAAGCTTTCTTT,CASSTSSREPNTEAFF
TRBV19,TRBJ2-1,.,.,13,TGTGCCAGTAGTATAGAACTGACTATTGAGCAGTTCTTC,CASSIELTIEQFF
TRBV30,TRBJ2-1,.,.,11,TGTGCCTGGAGTAAAGACTATGAGCAGTTCTTC,CAWSKDYEQFF
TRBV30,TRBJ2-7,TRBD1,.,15,TGTGCCTGGAGTGTAGGGACAGGGATTCCCTACGAGCAGTACTTC,CAWSVGTGIPYEQYF
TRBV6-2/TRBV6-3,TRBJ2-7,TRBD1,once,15,TGTGCCAGCAGTTACTCCCGGGACAGCTCCTACGAGCAGTACTTC,CASSYSRDSSYEQYF
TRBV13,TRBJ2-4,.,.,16,TGTGCCAGCAGCTTAGCCTTACCCGGGCCGATGGACATTCAGTACTTC,CASSLALPGPMDIQYF
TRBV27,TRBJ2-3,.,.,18,TGTGCCAGCAGTTTCCTTAGGGTAACGGGTCCTAGCACAGATACGCAGTATTTT,CASSFLRVTGPSTDTQYF
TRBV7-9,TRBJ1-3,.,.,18,TGTGCCAGCAGCTTAAAACGAGGCATAGGGGTATCTGGAAACACCATATATTTT,CASSLKRGIGVSGNTIYF
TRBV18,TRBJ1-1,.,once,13,TGTGCCAGCTCACAGACGACGAACACTGAAGCTTTCTTT,CASSQTTNTEAFF
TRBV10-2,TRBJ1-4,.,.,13,TGCGCCAGCAGGGCGACGGAGAATGAAAAACTGTTTTTT,CASRATENEKLFF
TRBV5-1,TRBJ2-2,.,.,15,TGCGCCAGCAGCTTGTTAGGTGGTCGGACCGGAGAGCTGTTTTTT,CASSLLGGRTGELFF
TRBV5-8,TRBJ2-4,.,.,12,TGTGCCAGCAGCTTGGTCGAAGCGGAACGTTACTTC,CASSLVEAERYF
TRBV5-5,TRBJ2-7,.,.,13,TGTGCCAGCAGCTTGGACACATACTACGAGCAGTACTTC,CASSLDTYYEQYF
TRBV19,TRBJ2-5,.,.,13,TGTGCCAGTAACCAAGGGCAGGGAGAGACCCAGTACTTC,CASNQGQGETQYF
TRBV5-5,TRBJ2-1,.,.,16,TGTGCCAGCAGCTTGACGACAGTTTGGGCCTGGAATGAGCAGTTCTTC,CASSLTTVWAWNEQFF
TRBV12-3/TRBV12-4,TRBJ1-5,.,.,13,TGTGCCAGCAGTACCGATAGCAATCAGCCCCAGCATTTT,CASSTDSNQPQHF
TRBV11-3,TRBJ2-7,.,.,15,TGTGCCAGCAGCTTAGTCCAAGGCCCACCCTACGAGCAGTACTTC,CASSLVQGPPYEQYF
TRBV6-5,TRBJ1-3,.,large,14,TGTGCCAGCAGCCTATCGGGGTTCCGAAACACCATATATTTT,CASSLSGFRNTIYF
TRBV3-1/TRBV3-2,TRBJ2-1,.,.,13,TGTGCCAGCAGCCAAGAAGGTGTTAATGAGCAGTTCTTC,CASSQEGVNEQFF